This record looks at one T cell receptor beta chain sequence and its context. This receptor's antigen is unknown. Nothing much larger sits one base from this clone, and base qualities are not available. This specimen comes from a study of quantifying T cell responses using KT2 cells (dated by TCRdb to the late 2010s). Looking at the study overall: RNA was DNase-treated and reverse transcribed with TCR alpha and beta constant-region primers, mostly using SuperScript III. Under optimum conditions, the efficiency of the T4 ligation step was estimated to be more than 9%. PCR2 was performed as a SYBR Green qPCR and was stopped at a predetermined fluorescence threshold so that over-amplification was avoided. What the study reported, not specific to this receptor: No side-by-side comparison of the pipeline with other TCR sequencing techniques was included in the study. The numbers of KT2 alpha and beta sequences increased linearly with the number of input KT2 cells across several orders of magnitude. Even at the lowest spike-in tested, roughly one KT2 cell per 100,000 PBMC, KT2 sequences were still detected. Detection of KT2 sequences showed saturation at very high KT2 spike-in numbers.

The CDR3 contains 16 residues, cysteine and phenylalanine counted. Only the CDR3 DNA stays, 48 bases, in frame from base 1. V drops 0 bases and J drops 3 bases, leaving 14 bases in between. Based on the germline V gene, the CDR1 and CDR2 sequences are MGHDK and SYGVNS. Known numbers of KT2, a T cell clone whose TCR had been sequenced previously, were spiked into unfractionated PBMC to test the sensitivity and accuracy of the pipeline. A range of KT2-to-PBMC ratios was generated by mixing KT2 cells with a fixed number of PBMC. Library preparation used UMI-ligation and nested PCR. Using T4 RNA ligase 1, a single-stranded oligonucleotide bearing the Illumina SP2 sequence plus a UMI was ligated onto the 3' end of the cDNA. PCR1 ran around 4 cycles (98°C 15 s, 69°C 30 s, 72°C 40 s); the beta primer was an equimolar mix of RC1.1 and RC1.2 covering TRBC1 and TRBC2. From PCR2 onward, TCR alpha and beta chains were processed separately, with sample indices and Illumina adaptors added. The UMI comprised 12 random nucleotides, as two hexamers separated by a spacer, placed after an 8-base spacer. Sequencing was done on an Illumina MiSeq using v2 2x251 paired-end chemistry, usually with over nine samples per run. PhiX DNA at roughly 5-8% was added to each sequencing library to increase diversity. In the original analysis: Raw reads were converted to FASTQ with bcl2fastq and demultiplexed by dual indices using Demultiplexor. V and J genes were assigned by Decombinator through tag matching, with a single base-pair mismatch permitted. Using UMIs, Collapsinator corrected both sequencing errors and the frequency errors that come from PCR heterogeneity. CDR3Translator turned Decombinator identifiers into nucleotide sequence, translated that sequence into amino acids, and pulled out the CDR3 based on C- and N-terminal motifs. A cluster of KT2 sequences sharing one unique molecular identifier was counted as one distinct KT2 TCR. TCRdb took the public reads, trimmed them with fastp at Q25, ran MiXCR for clone calling and kept in-frame beta chains. A single entry per CDR3 protein holds the most common genes and DNA from its merged rows. The V and J calls shown here were made by TCRdb, not taken from the authors' results. The sample table holds 52,000 or so distinct CDR3 sequences, of which 9% to 15% were seen once. Approximately 10% of the sample comes from the top ten.

The clonotype originates from a human donor. The sequenced sample was PBMCs spiked with cells of the T cell clone KT2. The chain employs TRBV25-1 and TRBJ1-2; TRBD1 is perhaps the D gene, given 6 matching bases. The CDR3 loop reads CASSEYSPGHYYGYTF. In nucleotides, the sequence is TGTGCCAGCAGTGAATATAGCCCGGGACACTACTATGGCTACACCTTC.